The rows below give T cell receptor beta chains drawn from one sample of a study of shared clonotypes between healthy human individuals. Profiled with immunoSEQ multiplex PCR; TCRdb holds only in-frame clones, not every one. The sample carries about 510,000 clones, 79% recorded once. The specimen was PBMCs. The receptors were sampled from a woman between 35 and 50 years old in good health. Some clones in this sample may be carry-over from other donors' samples. The CDR3 runs from the conserved cysteine through the conserved F or W. The D gene is left open where the match is weak. Rows may omit the clone size; those that give it use once, few, many or a size class.

clone size,D gene,V gene,J gene,CDR3 DNA,CDR3 protein
few,NA,TRBV27,TRBJ2-1,TGTGCCAGCAGCCCTACCCTGTACAATGAGCAGTTCTTC,CASSPTLYNEQFF
NA,NA,TRBV7-3,TRBJ2-6,TGTGCCAGCAGCGCGGTTTCTGGGGCCAACGTCCTGACTTTC,CASSAVSGANVLTF
NA,NA,TRBV5-1,TRBJ2-1,TGCGCCAGCAGCGCCGGTTCCTACAATGAGCAGTTCTTC,CASSAGSYNEQFF
NA,TRBD2,TRBV10-3,TRBJ2-1,TGTGCCATCAGTGAGTCTGGGACTAGGGAGCAGTTCTTC,CAISESGTREQFF
once,NA,TRBV30,TRBJ1-5,TGTGCCCTCGGGAGTTTTAATCAGCCCCAGCATTTT,CALGSFNQPQHF
NA,NA,TRBV29-1,TRBJ2-7,TGCAGCGTTGAAGGTACGGGGACGAGCTCCTACGAGCAGTACTTC,CSVEGTGTSSYEQYF
NA,NA,TRBV21-1,TRBJ2-1,TGTGCCAGCAGCAAATATGGCTTCTTC,CASSKYGFF
NA,TRBD1,TRBV5-4,TRBJ1-2,TGTGCCAGCAGCTTGGACAGGGGCGCCTATGGCTACACCTTC,CASSLDRGAYGYTF
NA,NA,TRBV5-8,TRBJ1-2,TGTGCCAGCAGCTCATACCCGGGTCAACCGGGCTACACCTTC,CASSSYPGQPGYTF
NA,TRBD2,TRBV7-6,TRBJ2-5,TGTGCCAGCAGCTACGGACTAGCGGGGTCGTACCAAGAGATCCAGTACTTC,CASSYGLAGSYQEIQYF
NA,TRBD2,TRBV5-1,TRBJ2-1,TGCGCCAGCAGCAACCTGTATAGCGGGAGCTCCTACAATGAGCAGTTCTTC,CASSNLYSGSSYNEQFF
NA,NA,TRBV6-1,TRBJ1-1,TGTGCCAGCAGTTTAGTGGGGCCGAACACTGAAGCTTTCTTT,CASSLVGPNTEAFF
few,NA,TRBV19,TRBJ2-2,TGTGCCAGTACCCCAACTCACAACACCGGGGAGCTGTTTTTT,CASTPTHNTGELFF
NA,NA,TRBV29-1,TRBJ1-3,TGCAGCGTGGGGTACGGAAACACCATATATTTT,CSVGYGNTIYF
many,NA,TRBV5-6,TRBJ2-1,TGTGCCAGCAGCCGGACTGGCAATGAGCAGTTCTTC,CASSRTGNEQFF
NA,NA,TRBV9,TRBJ2-5,TGTGCCAGCAGCGCCCAACTCCGTCAAGAGACCCAGTACTTC,CASSAQLRQETQYF
NA,NA,TRBV7-9,TRBJ2-5,TGTGCCAGCAGCTTAGCACAGGGTGGAGAGACCCAGTACTTC,CASSLAQGGETQYF
NA,NA,TRBV29-1,TRBJ1-1,TGCAGCGTTGAAGAGGGAGGGAACACTGAAGCTTTCTTT,CSVEEGGNTEAFF
few,TRBD1,TRBV5-1,TRBJ1-2,TGCGCCAGCAGCCCCCGGGACAGGGATGGCTACACCTTC,CASSPRDRDGYTF
few,NA,TRBV11-2,TRBJ2-1,TGTGCCAGCATCCATACCCTGGGGAATGAGCAGTTCTTC,CASIHTLGNEQFF
NA,TRBD1,TRBV10-2,TRBJ2-2,TGCGCCAGCAGTGAGTCCCGGGACAGGGCAACCGGGGAGCTGTTTTTT,CASSESRDRATGELFF
NA,TRBD1,TRBV10-3,TRBJ2-7,TGTGCCACGACAGGGGTTTACGAGCAGTACTTC,CATTGVYEQYF
many,NA,TRBV5-8,TRBJ2-7,TGTGCCAGCAGCTTGCAGGGCTCCTACGAGCAGTACTTC,CASSLQGSYEQYF
NA,TRBD2,TRBV11-2,TRBJ2-1,TGTGCCAGCAGCACCCGACTAGCGGAGCAGTTCTTC,CASSTRLAEQFF
NA,NA,TRBV9,TRBJ1-3,TGTGCCAGCAGCTCTACCGGGACAAACGGAAACACCATATATTTT,CASSSTGTNGNTIYF
NA,NA,TRBV9,TRBJ2-7,TGTGCCAGCAGCGTATCAGGCGGGTCGGGGGAGCAGTACTTC,CASSVSGGSGEQYF
few,NA,TRBV4-1,TRBJ2-1,TGCGCCAGCAGCCAAGGGCCATTTGGCGAGCAGTTCTTC,CASSQGPFGEQFF
NA,NA,TRBV30,TRBJ2-2,TGTGCCTCCGACGGAGGGGCGAACACCGGGGAGCTGTTTTTT,CASDGGANTGELFF
NA,TRBD1,TRBV7-2,TRBJ1-4,TGTGCCAGCAGCGGGACAGGGGAACGAGGGGAAAAACTGTTTTTT,CASSGTGERGEKLFF
NA,NA,TRBV10-3,TRBJ2-5,TGTGCCATCAGTGAGACCATGACAGGCCAAGAGACCCAGTACTTC,CAISETMTGQETQYF
NA,NA,TRBV7-2,TRBJ2-5,TGTGCCAGCAGCTTCGGGCAGGGGCAAGAGACCCAGTACTTC,CASSFGQGQETQYF
NA,TRBD2,TRBV15,TRBJ2-5,TGTGCCACCAGCAGCGACCCGGGACTAGCGGGCCCAGAGACCCAGTACTTC,CATSSDPGLAGPETQYF
few,TRBD2,TRBV10-1,TRBJ2-1,TGCGCCAGCAGAGCGGGAGAATCCGGTGAGCAGTTCTTC,CASRAGESGEQFF
once,NA,TRBV6-1,TRBJ1-1,TGTGCCAGCAGTGAAAGGAGGGAAGCTTTCTTT,CASSERREAFF
NA,NA,TRBV4-2,TRBJ2-7,TGTGCCAGCAGCCAAGCGACGGGGGCCAACTCCTACGAGCAGTACTTC,CASSQATGANSYEQYF
NA,TRBD2,TRBV5-1,TRBJ2-1,TGCGCCAGCAGCTTGGGAGGGACTAGCCGACCGCAGTTCTTC,CASSLGGTSRPQFF
NA,NA,TRBV7-8,TRBJ1-2,TGTGCCAGCAGCTTAGGAGCCCAAAACTATGGCTACACCTTC,CASSLGAQNYGYTF
NA,TRBD1,TRBV19,TRBJ2-4,TGTGCCAGCACCAAGACAGGGGGAGCCAAAAACATTCAGTACTTC,CASTKTGGAKNIQYF
NA,NA,TRBV6-1,TRBJ1-5,TGTGCCAGCAGTGAAAGGTGGGATCAGCCCCAGCATTTT,CASSERWDQPQHF